This T cell receptor beta chain was captured by sequencing in a study of technical replicates of blood from a handful of donors. Assay used: immunoSEQ multiplex PCR; TCRdb lists only in-frame clones, some missing. The table has under 65,000 clones, roughly nine tenths seen once. In its sample, this clone was seen once. V was clipped by 2 bases and J by 5 bases; unmatched bases: 7. CDR3 size: 16 residues. CDR1 is MNHEY, CDR2 SVGAGI, per germline. Sequenced sample: PBMCs. The rearrangement joins TRBV6-5 to TRBJ2-5, with 11 bases lining up with TRBD1. This TCR came from a human donor in good health. Some clones in this sample may be carry-over from other donors' samples. The CDR3 is CASSYGDRDRGETQYF. For the CDR3, the DNA is TGTGCCAGCAGTTACGGGGACCGGGACAGGGGGGAGACCCAGTACTTC.